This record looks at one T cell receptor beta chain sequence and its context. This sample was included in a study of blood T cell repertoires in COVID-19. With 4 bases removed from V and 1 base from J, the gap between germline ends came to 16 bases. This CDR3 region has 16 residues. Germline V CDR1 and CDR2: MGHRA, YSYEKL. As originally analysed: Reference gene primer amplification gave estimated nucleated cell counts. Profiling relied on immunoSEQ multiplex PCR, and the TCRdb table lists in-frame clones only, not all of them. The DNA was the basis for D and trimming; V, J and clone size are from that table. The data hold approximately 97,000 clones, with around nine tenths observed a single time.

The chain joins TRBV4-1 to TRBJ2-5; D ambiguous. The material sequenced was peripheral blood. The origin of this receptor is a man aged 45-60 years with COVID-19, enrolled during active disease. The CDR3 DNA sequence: TGCGCCAGCAGCCCCCTAGGTTCCCGTTCCCAAGAGACCCAGTACTTC. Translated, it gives CASSPLGSRSQETQYF.